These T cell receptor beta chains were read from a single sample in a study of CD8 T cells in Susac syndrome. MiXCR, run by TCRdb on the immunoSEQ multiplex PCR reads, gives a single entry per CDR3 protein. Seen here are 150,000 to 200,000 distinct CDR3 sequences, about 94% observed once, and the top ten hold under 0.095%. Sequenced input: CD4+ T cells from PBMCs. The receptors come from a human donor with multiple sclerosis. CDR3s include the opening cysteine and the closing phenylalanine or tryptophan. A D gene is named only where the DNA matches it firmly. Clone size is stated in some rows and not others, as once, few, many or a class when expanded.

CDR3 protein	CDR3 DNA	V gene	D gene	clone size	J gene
CASSSGTGEGTQYF	TGTGCCAGTAGTTCCGGGACGGGGGAGGGGACGCAGTATTTT	TRBV19	TRBD2	.	TRBJ2-3
CASSESGTGYEKLFF	TGTGCCAGCAGTGAGTCCGGGACAGGGTATGAAAAACTGTTTTTT	TRBV2	TRBD1	.	TRBJ1-4
CASSRGLFPTGELFF	TGTGCCAGCAGCCGCGGACTATTCCCAACCGGGGAGCTGTTTTTT	TRBV7-3	.	.	TRBJ2-2
CASSNTGITDTQYF	TGTGCCAGTAGTAATACGGGAATTACAGATACGCAGTATTTT	TRBV19	.	.	TRBJ2-3
CASSLSKTAYEQYF	TGTGCCAGCAGTTTATCGAAGACAGCCTACGAGCAGTACTTC	TRBV27	.	.	TRBJ2-7
CAWSQKTYEQFF	TGTGCCTGGAGCCAAAAGACTTATGAGCAGTTCTTC	TRBV30	.	.	TRBJ2-1
CASSFPDSRDLKGYTF	TGTGCCAGCAGCTTCCCGGACAGTAGGGACTTGAAAGGCTACACCTTC	TRBV5-4	.	.	TRBJ1-2
CASSLVGQIRTEAFF	TGTGCCAGCAGCTTAGTAGGACAGATTAGGACTGAAGCTTTCTTT	TRBV7-2	.	.	TRBJ1-1
CASSYLDEQYF	TGTGCCAGCAGTTACTTGGACGAGCAGTACTTC	TRBV6-6	.	.	TRBJ2-7
CASSSWPKEGAQYF	TGTGCCAGCAGCTCTTGGCCGAAAGAGGGGGCCCAGTACTTC	TRBV7-8	.	.	TRBJ2-5
CASSRSTVNTGELFF	TGTGCCAGCAGCAGATCAACAGTGAACACCGGGGAGCTGTTTTTT	TRBV27	.	.	TRBJ2-2
CASSVDPGGTEAFF	TGTGCCAGCAGCGTAGATCCGGGAGGCACTGAAGCTTTCTTT	TRBV9	.	.	TRBJ1-1
CASSYSIANNEQFF	TGTGCCAGCAGTTACTCGATCGCGAACAATGAGCAGTTCTTC	TRBV6-2/TRBV6-3	.	.	TRBJ2-1
CAWSWGDYGYTF	TGTGCCTGGAGTTGGGGGGACTATGGCTACACCTTC	TRBV30	.	.	TRBJ1-2
CASSPTGPNTEAFF	TGTGCCAGCAGCCCGACAGGGCCCAACACTGAAGCTTTCTTT	TRBV3-1	TRBD1	.	TRBJ1-1
CASSPILGQGNSTEAFF	TGTGCCAGCAGCCCCATACTCGGACAGGGGAATTCAACTGAAGCTTTCTTT	TRBV3-1	TRBD1	.	TRBJ1-1
CASSPPGLPGTEAFF	TGTGCCAGCTCACCACCGGGGCTCCCGGGCACTGAAGCTTTCTTT	TRBV18	.	.	TRBJ1-1
CASSFRDKNTGELFF	TGTGCCAGCAGCTTCCGGGACAAAAACACCGGGGAGCTGTTTTTT	TRBV5-4	.	.	TRBJ2-2
CSAPDQYTDTQYF	TGCAGTGCCCCGGACCAGTACACAGATACGCAGTATTTT	TRBV20-1	.	.	TRBJ2-3
CSVEVFQDTQYF	TGCAGCGTTGAAGTTTTTCAGGATACGCAGTATTTT	TRBV29-1	.	.	TRBJ2-3
CASSLEALVDEQYF	TGCGCCAGCAGCTTGGAAGCTCTAGTTGACGAGCAGTACTTC	TRBV5-1	.	.	TRBJ2-7
CASRSTEAFF	TGTGCCAGCAGAAGCACTGAAGCTTTCTTT	TRBV11-2	.	.	TRBJ1-1
CASSRLAGVGGELFF	TGTGCCAGCTCCCGACTAGCGGGGGTGGGCGGGGAGCTGTTTTTT	TRBV12-3/TRBV12-4	TRBD2	.	TRBJ2-2
CATSGVEAFF	TGTGCCACGAGTGGGGTCGAAGCTTTCTTT	TRBV7-9	.	.	TRBJ1-1
CASSPWGPTDTQYF	TGTGCCAGCAGTCCTTGGGGTCCAACAGATACGCAGTATTTT	TRBV28	.	.	TRBJ2-3
CASSLNLAGPGTFYNEQFF	TGTGCCAGCAGCTTAAATCTAGCGGGCCCAGGGACCTTCTACAATGAGCAGTTCTTC	TRBV11-2	TRBD2	.	TRBJ2-1
CASSQPGRQGTQYF	TGTGCCAGCAGCCAACCCGGACGTCAAGGGACCCAGTACTTC	TRBV14	.	.	TRBJ2-5
CASSPDGTGNYGYTF	TGTGCCAGTAGTCCGGATGGAACAGGGAACTATGGCTACACCTTC	TRBV19	.	.	TRBJ1-2
CASSYTLHPDPVGYTF	TGTGCCAGCAGTTATACACTCCACCCCGATCCGGTTGGCTACACCTTC	TRBV6-5	.	once	TRBJ1-2
CASINAGGYTF	TGTGCCAGTATAAACGCTGGGGGCTACACCTTC	TRBV28	.	.	TRBJ1-2
CSVFSSGGASGELFF	TGCAGCGTTTTTTCAAGCGGGGGGGCATCAGGGGAGCTGTTTTTT	TRBV29-1	TRBD2	.	TRBJ2-2
CSARDLTAGNQPQHF	TGCAGTGCTAGAGACCTGACAGCGGGCAATCAGCCCCAGCATTTT	TRBV20-1	.	.	TRBJ1-5
CASTPRGRGNTEAFF	TGTGCCAGTACACCCCGGGGACGGGGGAACACTGAAGCTTTCTTT	TRBV19	.	.	TRBJ1-1
CASSSGGLPRGEQFF	TGTGCCAGCAGTTCTGGGGGACTCCCCCGGGGGGAGCAGTTCTTC	TRBV28	.	.	TRBJ2-1
CSAPRGGYSNQPQHF	TGCAGTGCTCCCCGGGGAGGGTATAGCAATCAGCCCCAGCATTTT	TRBV20-1	.	.	TRBJ1-5
CASSPLFGGNSYEQYF	TGTGCCAGCTCACCGCTCTTTGGGGGGAACTCCTACGAGCAGTACTTC	TRBV18	.	.	TRBJ2-7
CASSPASRSYTF	TGTGCCAGCAGTCCTGCCTCCAGGAGTTACACCTTC	TRBV12-3/TRBV12-4	.	.	TRBJ1-2
CASSRPGLQHNEQFF	TGTGCCAGCAGTAGACCGGGACTTCAACACAATGAGCAGTTCTTC	TRBV27	.	.	TRBJ2-1
CAWSTDRNTEAFF	TGTGCCTGGAGTACCGACAGAAACACTGAAGCTTTCTTT	TRBV30	.	.	TRBJ1-1
CASRISGTTNYGYTF	TGCGCCAGCAGGATATCCGGGACCACTAACTATGGCTACACCTTC	TRBV5-1	.	once	TRBJ1-2
CASSDPTRGHKDTQYF	TGTGCCAGCAGCGACCCGACGCGCGGCCATAAAGATACGCAGTATTTT	TRBV25-1	.	.	TRBJ2-3
CAWNQRRVRVYGSPLHF	TGTGCCTGGAACCAGCGGCGGGTTAGGGTATATGGTTCACCCCTCCACTTT	TRBV30	.	.	TRBJ1-6
CASSVDTGRWNEQFF	TGTGCCAGCAGCGTAGACACAGGGCGTTGGAATGAGCAGTTCTTC	TRBV9	.	once	TRBJ2-1
CASSLTGPQHF	TGTGCCAGCAGTCTGACAGGGCCCCAGCATTTT	TRBV28	.	.	TRBJ1-5
CASSAIRGGGTYEQYF	TGTGCCAGCAGTGCCATCCGTGGGGGGGGTACCTACGAGCAGTACTTC	TRBV27	TRBD2	.	TRBJ2-7
CSAKGTGNTIYF	TGCAGTGCTAAGGGGACCGGAAACACCATATATTTT	TRBV20-1	.	.	TRBJ1-3
CASSTDNSPLHF	TGTGCCAGCTCGACGGACAATTCACCCCTCCACTTT	TRBV18	.	.	TRBJ1-6
CASSTASYEQYF	TGTGCCAGCTCTACAGCCTCCTACGAGCAGTACTTC	TRBV28	.	.	TRBJ2-7
CASVTSGTYNEQFF	TGTGCCAGTGTGACTAGCGGGACCTACAATGAGCAGTTCTTC	TRBV12-3/TRBV12-4	TRBD2	once	TRBJ2-1
CAWSSQGVGGYTF	TGTGCCTGGAGCTCTCAGGGGGTCGGAGGCTACACCTTC	TRBV30	TRBD1	.	TRBJ1-2
CSATRDKYNEQFF	TGCAGTGCTACCCGGGACAAATACAATGAGCAGTTCTTC	TRBV20-1	.	.	TRBJ2-1
CASSYSTGTGGVYEQYF	TGTGCCAGCAGTTACTCCACCGGGACAGGGGGCGTCTACGAGCAGTACTTC	TRBV6-5	TRBD1	.	TRBJ2-7
CASSQVITGWQNTQYF	TGTGCCAGCAGCCAAGTAATTACCGGGTGGCAGAATACGCAGTATTTT	TRBV4-2	.	.	TRBJ2-3
CASSIGRTGAQETQYF	TGTGCTAGCAGCATAGGGCGGACAGGAGCCCAAGAGACCCAGTACTTC	TRBV7-7	TRBD1	.	TRBJ2-5